A selection of T cell receptor beta chains follows, all from one sample in a study of prognosis after radiotherapy for stage I lung cancer. TCRdb re-called the multiplex PCR reads through MiXCR, storing one row per CDR3 protein. The table includes about 18,000 distinct CDR3 sequences, 44% detected once. Sample: PBMCs, taken before or after stereotactic body radiation therapy (not recorded which). The origin of the receptors is a donor aged 50 or older with non-small cell lung cancer. Both conserved end residues are part of each CDR3. The D gene is left open where the match is weak. Expanded clones are given a class, and other clones once, few, many or no size at all.

>NA|TRBV6-2/TRBV6-3|TRBJ2-7|NA
TGTGCCAGCACTAGGGGGGGGGAGCAGTACTTC
CASTRGGEQYF
>many|TRBV2|TRBJ2-2|TRBD1
TGTGCCAGCAGTGACCCGGGACAGGGGGCAGCCGGGGAGCTGTTTTTT
CASSDPGQGAAGELFF
>once|TRBV14|TRBJ2-1|TRBD2
TGTGCCAGCAGCCACCCGACTAGCGGAAACTCCAATGAGCAGTTCTTC
CASSHPTSGNSNEQFF
>once|TRBV15|TRBJ2-7|TRBD2
TGTGCCACCAGCAGAGCCTCGGGGGCGGGGGGTTTCTACGAGCAGTACTTC
CATSRASGAGGFYEQYF
>many|TRBV24-1|TRBJ2-5|NA
TGTGCCACCAGTGATTCTACGTCGAGGGCACGACAAGAGACCCAGTACTTC
CATSDSTSRARQETQYF
>many|TRBV19|TRBJ2-5|NA
TGTGCCAGTAGGGGAAAGGGACAAGAGACCCAGTACTTC
CASRGKGQETQYF
>many|TRBV28|TRBJ1-5|NA
TGTGCCAGCGAGTCCGTCAGGGGCGTTAATAGCAATCAGCCCCAGCATTTT
CASESVRGVNSNQPQHF
>many|TRBV15|TRBJ1-5|NA
TGTGCCACCAGCAGAGATATATGGCAGTATAGCAATCAGCCCCAGCATTTT
CATSRDIWQYSNQPQHF
>many|TRBV2|TRBJ2-7|NA
TGTGCCAGCAGTCGGGACGATTTCTACGAGCAGTACTTC
CASSRDDFYEQYF
>NA|TRBV29-1|TRBJ2-1|TRBD2
TGCAGCGGGAAGACTAGCGGGTCCTACAATGAGCAGTTCTTC
CSGKTSGSYNEQFF
>NA|TRBV6-4|TRBJ1-2|NA
TGTGCCATCATCGTAGGGGGGGGGGTAGGGGCATATGGCTACACCTTC
CAIIVGGGVGAYGYTF
>many|TRBV14|TRBJ1-4|NA
TGTGCCAGCAGCCAACTTGGCAGGGGAACTAATGAAAAACTGTTTTTT
CASSQLGRGTNEKLFF